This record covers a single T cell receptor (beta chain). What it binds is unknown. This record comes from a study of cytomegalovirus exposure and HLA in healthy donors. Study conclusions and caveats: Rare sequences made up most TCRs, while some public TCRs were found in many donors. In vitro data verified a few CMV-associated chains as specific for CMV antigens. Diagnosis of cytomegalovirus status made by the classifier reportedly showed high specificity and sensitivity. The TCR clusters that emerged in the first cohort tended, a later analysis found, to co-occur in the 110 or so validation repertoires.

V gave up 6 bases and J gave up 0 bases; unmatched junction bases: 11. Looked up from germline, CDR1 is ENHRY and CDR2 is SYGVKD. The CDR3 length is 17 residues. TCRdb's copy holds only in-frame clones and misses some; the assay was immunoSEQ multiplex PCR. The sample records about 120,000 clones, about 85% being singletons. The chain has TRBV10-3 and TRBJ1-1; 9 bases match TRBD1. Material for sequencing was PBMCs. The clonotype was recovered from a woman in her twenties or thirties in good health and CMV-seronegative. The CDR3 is CAISPGQGISLNTEAFF. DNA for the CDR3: TGTGCCATCAGCCCAGGACAGGGGATTTCACTGAACACTGAAGCTTTCTTT.